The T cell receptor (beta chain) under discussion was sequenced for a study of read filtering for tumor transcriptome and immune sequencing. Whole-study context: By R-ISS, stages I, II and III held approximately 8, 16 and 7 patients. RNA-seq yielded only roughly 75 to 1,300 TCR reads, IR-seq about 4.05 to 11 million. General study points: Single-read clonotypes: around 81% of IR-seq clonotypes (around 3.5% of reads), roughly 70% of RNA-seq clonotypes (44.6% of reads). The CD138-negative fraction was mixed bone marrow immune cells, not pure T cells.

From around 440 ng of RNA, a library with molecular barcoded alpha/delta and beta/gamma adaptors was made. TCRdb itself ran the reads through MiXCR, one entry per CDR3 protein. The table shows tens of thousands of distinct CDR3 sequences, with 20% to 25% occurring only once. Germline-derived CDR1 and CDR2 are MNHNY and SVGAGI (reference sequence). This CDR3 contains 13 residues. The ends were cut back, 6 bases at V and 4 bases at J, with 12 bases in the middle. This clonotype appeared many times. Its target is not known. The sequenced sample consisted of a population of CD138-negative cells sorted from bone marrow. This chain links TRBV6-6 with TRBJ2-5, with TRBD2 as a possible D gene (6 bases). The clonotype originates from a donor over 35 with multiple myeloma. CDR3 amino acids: CASRYGGGETQYF. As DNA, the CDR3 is TGTGCCAGCAGATACGGGGGTGGAGAGACCCAGTACTTC.